These 16 T cell receptor beta chains share one sample of origin, sequenced in a study of Tregs in tolerant kidney transplant recipients. The data were produced by immunoSEQ multiplex PCR, yet TCRdb's version contains in-frame clones alone and is incomplete. This sample carries roughly 64,000 clones, 80% to 90% of them seen once, and the ten largest clones take about 3.8%. Mixed chimerism was transient after nonmyeloablative marrow transplants from related graft donors. Here the sequenced sample was CD4+ T cells from blood (PBMCs), taken 6 months after the transplant. The receptor source for this set is a human patient who received a combined kidney and bone marrow transplant. Some T cells may be provided by the graft donor.

Comment on this clone: The sample carries other DNA sequences with the same CDR3. The V gene is TRBV5-1, the J gene TRBJ2-7; 12 bases agree with TRBD2. The germline gives CDR1 SGHRS, CDR2 YFSETQ. The CDR3 runs to 14 residues. After removal of 7 bases from V and 0 bases from J, the junction contained 2 bases not matched to a gene. The CDR3 nucleotides read TGCGCCAGCTCGGGACTAGCGGGCTCCTACGAGCAGTACTTC. Amino acids: CASSGLAGSYEQYF.

This clone came up once. The V gene is TRBV11-2, the J gene TRBJ2-1; a weak D match, TRBD2 (5 bases). The length of the CDR3 is 17 residues. Trimming stripped 5 bases from V and 0 bases from J, with 17 bases between. Germline-derived CDR1 and CDR2 are SGHAT and FQNNGV. The CDR3: CASSQRLAPSSYNEQFF. DNA for the CDR3: TGTGCCAGCAGCCAGCGTCTAGCCCCGAGCTCCTACAATGAGCAGTTCTTC.

The genes are TRBV18 and TRBJ2-3; the D gene is possibly TRBD2 (5 bases). CDR3 length equals 11 residues. The germline gives CDR1 KGHSH, CDR2 LQKENI. The ends were cut back, 4 bases at V and 6 bases at J, with 5 bases in the middle. This chain's CDR3 is CASSREDTQYF. As DNA, the CDR3 is TGTGCCAGCTCACGGGAGGATACGCAGTATTTT.

This sequence joins TRBV11-3 and TRBJ2-3, with D uncertain. The germline gives CDR1 SGHNT, CDR2 YENEEA. Deletions cut 5 bases from V and 4 bases from J, with 4 bases between. The CDR3 runs to 11 residues. The CDR3 here is CASSIADTQYF. CDR3 nucleotides: TGTGCCAGCAGCATCGCAGATACGCAGTATTTT.

The chain is built from TRBV11-3 and TRBJ1-2; a weak D match, TRBD1 (5 bases). The CDR3 totals 13 residues. V lost 7 bases and J 4 bases, leaving 13 bases between the germline ends. CDR1 and CDR2 from the germline V gene are SGHNT and YENEEA. CDR3 sequence: CASKQTGGYGYTF. CDR3 bases: TGTGCCAGCAAACAAACCGGGGGCTATGGCTACACCTTC.

The chain links TRBV20-1 to TRBJ2-5, with unresolved D. Germline CDR1 reads DFQATT; CDR2 reads SNEGSKA (reference sequence). The ends were cut back, 1 base at V and 5 bases at J, with 5 bases in the middle. The CDR3 consists of 11 residues. The CDR3 DNA follows: TGCAGTGCTAGAGCCTTGGAGACCCAGTACTTC. It is translated as CSARALETQYF.

This clone was recorded once. This rearrangement joins TRBV9 to TRBJ2-3; possibly TRBD1 for D (6 bases). Germline V lookup: CDR1 SGDLS, CDR2 YYNGEE. The CDR3 runs to 16 residues. With 3 bases removed from V and 0 bases from J, the gap between germline ends came to 14 bases. The CDR3 nucleotides are TGTGCCAGCAGCGCCCTCAGGGGCGGAAGCACAGATACGCAGTATTTT. Its translation is CASSALRGGSTDTQYF. Full variable domain (missing parts from reference TRBV9 and TRBJ2-3): DSGVTQTPKHLITATGQRVTLRCSPRSGDLSVYWYQQSLDQGLQFLIQYYNGEERAKGNILERFSAQQFPDLHSELNLSSLELGDSALYFCASSALRGGSTDTQYFGPGTRLTVL.

The J gene is TRBJ1-5, the V gene TRBV4-1, with D unresolved. There are 12 residues in the CDR3. The V end was cut by 2 bases, the J end by 3 bases, with 2 bases between. CDR1 is MGHRA and CDR2 is YSYEKL in the germline V gene. The CDR3, as DNA: TGCGCCAGCAGCCAACTCAATCAGCCCCAGCATTTT. This translates into CASSQLNQPQHF.

The J gene is TRBJ1-3, the V gene TRBV25-1, with a possible D match to TRBD1 (5 bases). The CDR3 has 14 residues. The germline V and J ends were trimmed by 6 bases and 4 bases, with 13 bases remaining between them. Germline V gene lookup returns CDR1 MGHDK and CDR2 SYGVNS. CDR3 in amino acids: CASRARASGNTIYF. DNA for the CDR3: TGTGCCAGCAGGGCCAGGGCGTCCGGAAACACCATATATTTT.

J is TRBJ2-1 and V is TRBV11-1; 12 bases are a match to TRBD2. The CDR3 is made up of 17 amino acids. CDR1 is SGHAT, CDR2 FQDESV, per germline (reference sequence). Trimming took 5 bases from V and 6 from J; bases not matched to a gene: 11. The CDR3 loop reads CASSRTEGTSGRNEQFF. The CDR3 DNA reads TGTGCCAGCAGCAGAACGGAGGGGACTAGCGGGCGCAATGAGCAGTTCTTC.

The V call is TRBV7-6, the J call TRBJ2-3; D unresolved. Trimming stripped 3 bases from V and 0 bases from J, with 7 bases between. Germline CDR1 reads SGHVS; CDR2 reads FNYEAQ. The CDR3 has 14 amino acids. The CDR3 spells CASSLAISTDTQYF. CDR3 nucleotide sequence: TGTGCCAGCAGCTTGGCAATCAGCACAGATACGCAGTATTTT.

The J gene is TRBJ2-7, the V gene TRBV11-2; 13 bases line up with TRBD2. This CDR3 contains 14 residues. After removal of 5 bases from V and 11 bases from J, the junction contained 9 bases not matched to a gene. Germline V gives CDR1 SGHAT, CDR2 FQNNGV. Written as DNA, the CDR3 is TGTGCCAGCAGCCTGGGACTAGCGGGACCGAACGAGTACTTC. This codes for CASSLGLAGPNEYF.

V usage is TRBV6-6 and J usage is TRBJ1-2, with D tentatively TRBD1 (6 bases). The V gene's germline CDR1 is MNHNY and CDR2 SVGAGI (reference sequence). V was pared by 6 bases and J by 5 bases, with 22 bases between. The CDR3 contains 16 residues. CDR3 sequence (DNA): TGTGCCAGCAGCCGGGACATCCTTGCGGTCCAATATGGCTACACCTTC. Encoded protein: CASSRDILAVQYGYTF.

The V call is TRBV9, the J call TRBJ2-1, with 11 nucleotides matching TRBD2. CDR3 length: 15 residues. CDR1 is SGDLS, CDR2 YYNGEE, per germline. The V and J ends lost 3 bases and 4 bases, in that order; junction bases with no gene match: 3. As DNA, the CDR3 is TGTGCCAGCAGCGCCGGGACTAGCGGTTACAATGAGCAGTTCTTC. It specifies CASSAGTSGYNEQFF.

This clone was picked up one time. This chain joins TRBV11-2 and TRBJ2-2; 10 bases are a match to TRBD1. CDR1 and CDR2 from the germline V gene are SGHAT and FQNNGV. V was clipped by 1 base and J by 6 bases; unmatched bases: 5. The CDR3 spans 16 residues. CDR3 loop: CASSLVGQGVSGELFF. In DNA form, the CDR3 reads TGTGCCAGCAGCTTAGTAGGACAGGGGGTCTCCGGGGAGCTGTTTTTT.

The chain uses TRBV29-1 and TRBJ2-3; TRBD2 might be the D (6 bases). The CDR3 spans 15 residues. The germline gives CDR1 SQVTM, CDR2 ANQGSEA. V was clipped by 4 bases and J by 3 bases, with 17 bases between them. The CDR3: CSVVFFGDSTDTQYF. The CDR3, as DNA: TGCAGCGTTGTATTCTTCGGGGACTCGACAGATACGCAGTATTTT.